These 6 T cell receptor beta chains share one sample of origin, sequenced in a study of blood T cell repertoires in COVID-19. Measured with immunoSEQ multiplex PCR; TCRdb has only the in-frame clones, and not every one. The table records approximately 76,000 clones, around nine tenths of them present only once. The sample taken for sequencing was peripheral blood. The receptors here all came from a man between 25 and 39 years old with acute or convalescent COVID-19.

A few counts support this clone. This chain connects TRBV3-1 (or the pseudogene TRBV3-2) to TRBJ1-1, with TRBD1 as a possible D gene (5 bases). Trimming left V 2 bases short and J 1 base short, with 14 bases between. The CDR3 contains 16 residues. Germline V CDR1 and CDR2: LGHDT, YNNKEL (reference sequence). The CDR3 nucleotides are TGTGCCAGCAGCCAACAAAAAGGGGTGGGGAACACTGAAGCTTTCTTT. This codes for CASSQQKGVGNTEAFF.

The V call is TRBV27, the J call TRBJ2-2; the match to TRBD1 covers 11 bases. From germline, CDR1 is MNHEY and CDR2 SMNVEV (reference sequence). V lost 3 bases and J lost 4; bases outside the gene matches: 4. The length of the CDR3 is 16 residues. CDR3 in amino acids: CASSLLGTGGTGELFF. Written as DNA, the CDR3 is TGTGCCAGCAGTTTGCTCGGGACAGGGGGCACCGGGGAGCTGTTTTTT.

This chain joins TRBV19 and TRBJ1-1; 9 bases agree with TRBD1. CDR1 is LNHDA, CDR2 SQIVND, per germline (reference sequence). Losses at the gene ends were 7 bases for V and 10 bases for J; bases not matched to a gene: 16. This CDR3 contains 15 residues. The chain's CDR3 is CASTTTGGSFGGAFF. The CDR3 DNA reads TGTGCCAGTACTACTACAGGGGGCTCTTTCGGGGGAGCTTTCTTT.

The rearrangement uses TRBV7-9 and TRBJ2-7; 14 bases agree with TRBD2. The CDR3 spans 17 residues. The germline V gene encodes CDR1 SEHNR and CDR2 FQNEAQ (reference sequence). V lost 6 bases to trimming and J lost 5 bases; unmatched junction nucleotides: 12. The CDR3 is CASRPGLAGGFLDEQYF. CDR3 nucleotides: TGTGCCAGCAGACCCGGACTAGCGGGAGGCTTCTTGGACGAGCAGTACTTC.

The chain links TRBV15 to TRBJ2-1; a weak D match, TRBD2 (6 bases). The CDR3 sequence is 16 residues long. V gave up 6 bases and J gave up 1 base, with 16 bases separating them. CDR1 is LNHNV, CDR2 YYDKDF, per germline (reference sequence). CDR3 residues: CATSQGLRDSYNEQFF. CDR3 bases: TGTGCCACCAGTCAGGGACTCCGAGATTCCTACAATGAGCAGTTCTTC.

V is TRBV30 and J is TRBJ2-7; D gene ambiguous. In germline, CDR1 is GTSNPN, CDR2 SVGIG (reference sequence). Deletions cut 2 bases from V and 0 bases from J, with 8 bases between. CDR3 length: 13 amino acids. The chain's CDR3 is CAWSYSISYEQYF. The CDR3 bases are TGTGCCTGGAGTTACAGTATCTCCTACGAGCAGTACTTC. Using reference TRBV30 and TRBJ2-7 for the parts outside the CDR3, the full variable domain is SQTIHQWPATLVQPVGSPLSLECTVEGTSNPNLYWYRQAAGRGLQLLFYSVGIGQISSEVPQNLSASRPQDRQFILSSKKLLLSDSGFYLCAWSYSISYEQYFGPGTRLTVT.